The 18 T cell receptor beta chains given below trace back to one sample, sequenced in a study of blood T cell repertoires in COVID-19. The repertoire was sequenced with immunoSEQ multiplex PCR; TCRdb's copy has only in-frame clones and lacks some. The data hold about 310,000 clones, with 85% to 90% observed a single time. Material for sequencing was PBMCs or T cells enriched from blood (not recorded which). These receptors were taken from a woman aged 18-29 years with acute COVID-19.

The chain combines TRBV11-3 with TRBJ2-3, with D possibly TRBD2 on 5 matching bases. Trimming pared 2 bases from V and 8 bases from J, leaving 14 bases between. CDR3 length equals 14 residues. Germline CDR1 and CDR2: SGHNT and YENEEA. Written as DNA, the CDR3 is TGTGCCAGCAGCTTACGTAGCGCTAGTTCTACGCAGTATTTT. It encodes CASSLRSASSTQYF.

This chain joins TRBV6-2 or TRBV6-3 and TRBJ2-7, with a possible D match to TRBD2 (5 bases). V was trimmed by 4 bases and J by 2 bases, leaving 12 bases between them. This CDR3 region has 14 residues. The germline V gene has CDR1 MNHEY and CDR2 SVGEGT. CDR3 in DNA: TGTGCCAGCAGTTCCGGACTGGTTACCTACGAGCAGTACTTC. It is translated as CASSSGLVTYEQYF.

The J gene is TRBJ2-7, the V gene TRBV7-9; D not resolved. The V end was cut by 1 base, the J end by 3 bases, with 7 bases between. This CDR3 spans 13 amino acids. Germline lookup yields CDR1 SEHNR and CDR2 FQNEAQ (reference sequence). The CDR3 coding sequence is TGTGCCAGCAGCTTAGACGGAGTCTACGAGCAGTACTTC. It encodes CASSLDGVYEQYF.

J is TRBJ1-1 and V is TRBV2; no reliable D call. The CDR3 is made up of 13 amino acids. Germline CDR1 SNHLY, CDR2 FYNNEI. Trimming left V 3 bases short and J 7 bases short, with 12 bases between. CDR3 sequence: CASSDLRGGEAFF. CDR3 coding DNA: TGTGCCAGCAGTGACCTGAGAGGCGGTGAAGCTTTCTTT.

The chain recombines TRBV19 with TRBJ1-5; 8 bases are a match to TRBD1. CDR1 is LNHDA, CDR2 SQIVND, per germline (reference sequence). This CDR3 spans 15 amino acids. With V trimmed by 6 bases and J by 5 bases, 9 bases remained unmatched. In DNA, the CDR3 is TGTGCCAGTAGCCCTCGGACAGGGAAGCATCAGCCCCAGCATTTT. As protein: CASSPRTGKHQPQHF.

CDR3 region: CASSLVRRDSGNTIYF. The CDR3 coding sequence is TGTGCCAGCAGTTTGGTCAGGAGGGACTCTGGAAACACCATATATTTT. The chain uses TRBV28 and TRBJ1-3; D remains ambiguous. Germline V gene lookup returns CDR1 MDHEN and CDR2 SYDVKM. V was shortened by 3 bases and J by 0 bases, with 12 bases between the two germline ends. The CDR3 contains 16 residues.

The chain has TRBV28 and TRBJ1-2; D possibly corresponds to TRBD1 (5 bases). Germline V CDR1 and CDR2: MDHEN, SYDVKM. The germline V and J ends were trimmed by 6 bases and 3 bases, with 20 bases remaining between them. The CDR3 sequence is 16 residues long. As DNA, the CDR3 is TGTGCCAGCAGGCAGGGTTTTGAGCGACCCGACTATGGCTACACCTTC. Encoded protein: CASRQGFERPDYGYTF.

This chain joins TRBV27 and TRBJ1-5; the match to TRBD1 covers 10 bases. Per germline, CDR1 MNHEY and CDR2 SMNVEV (reference sequence). This CDR3 is built from 14 residues. V lost 5 bases to trimming and J lost 6 bases; unmatched junction nucleotides: 4. The chain's CDR3 is CASSPRTGGQPQHF. The DNA of the CDR3 is TGTGCCAGCAGTCCCCGGACAGGGGGTCAGCCCCAGCATTTT.

J is TRBJ2-1 and V is TRBV27, with 7 bases that match TRBD1. Germline V gene data show CDR1 as MNHEY and CDR2 as SMNVEV (reference sequence). The length of the CDR3 is 17 residues. V shed 2 bases, J shed 0 bases, and the junction held 7 bases outside the gene matches. The CDR3 loop reads CASSLRQGPSSYNEQFF. The CDR3 DNA reads TGTGCCAGCAGTTTAAGACAGGGACCCTCCTCCTACAATGAGCAGTTCTTC.

J is TRBJ2-1 and V is TRBV28; unclear D gene. The V gene lost 2 bases and the J gene lost 9 bases, with 11 bases spanning the gap. The CDR3 loop spans 13 amino acids. Per germline, CDR1 MDHEN and CDR2 SYDVKM. CDR3 region: CASSLEDRGEQFF. The CDR3 region has the DNA TGTGCCAGCAGTTTAGAGGATCGTGGTGAGCAGTTCTTC.

The V and J genes are TRBV29-1 and TRBJ1-1; D is perhaps TRBD1 (5 bases). CDR1 is SQVTM, CDR2 ANQGSEA, per germline. V was cut by 7 bases and J by 4 bases, with 19 bases left in between. The CDR3 totals 14 residues. The CDR3 is CSAAGGFGSTEAFF. In nucleotides, the CDR3 is TGCAGCGCCGCCGGGGGGTTCGGGTCCACTGAAGCTTTCTTT. The full variable domain, rest sourced from reference TRBV29-1 and TRBJ1-1, is SAVISQKPSRDICQRGTSLTIQCQVDSQVTMMFWYRQQPGQSLTLIATANQGSEATYESGFVIDKFPISRPNLTFSTLTVSNMSPEDSSIYLCSAAGGFGSTEAFFGQGTRLTVV.

This clone came up a few times. The gene calls are TRBV3-1 (or the pseudogene TRBV3-2) and TRBJ1-6, with 7 bases that match TRBD1. V lost 1 base and J lost 7; bases outside the gene matches: 7. The CDR3 spans 16 residues. CDR1 and CDR2 from the germline V gene are LGHDT and YNNKEL (reference sequence). The CDR3 DNA sequence: TGTGCCAGCAGCCAAGTGTCAGGGGGATTGAATTCACCCCTCCACTTT. It specifies CASSQVSGGLNSPLHF.

The rearrangement uses TRBV7-9 and TRBJ2-1; 10 nucleotides line up with TRBD2. Germline V gene lookup returns CDR1 SEHNR and CDR2 FQNEAQ (reference sequence). The length of the CDR3 is 12 residues. The CDR3 spells CGAGGTGNEQFF. In nucleotides, the CDR3 is TGTGGAGCGGGAGGGACGGGTAATGAGCAGTTCTTC.

The CDR3 DNA sequence: TGTGCCAGCCTTAGGAGGGATGTTATAGGTCAGCCCCAGCATTTT. It specifies CASLRRDVIGQPQHF. The chain uses TRBV19 and TRBJ1-5; D gene unclear. Between the trimmed V and J ends, which lost 9 bases and 6 bases, there was a span of 21 bases. From germline, CDR1 is LNHDA and CDR2 SQIVND (reference sequence). The CDR3 extends over 15 amino acids. The whole variable domain, remainder taken from reference TRBV19 and TRBJ1-5, is DGGITQSPKYLFRKEGQNVTLSCEQNLNHDAMYWYRQDPGQGLRLIYYSQIVNDFQKGDIAEGYSVSREKKESFPLTVTSAQKNPTAFYLCASLRRDVIGQPQHFGDGTRLSIL.

The genes are TRBV5-5 and TRBJ1-6; TRBD1 is a possible D gene (6 bases). Germline CDR1 reads SGHKS; CDR2 reads YYEKEE (reference sequence). With 5 bases removed from V and 7 bases from J, the gap between germline ends came to 19 bases. This CDR3 has 16 amino acids. The CDR3 spells CASSLPGAMSNSPLHF. In DNA form, the CDR3 reads TGTGCCAGCAGTTTACCAGGGGCAATGTCGAATTCACCCCTCCACTTT.

V is TRBV15 and J is TRBJ1-1; D ambiguous. Trimming shortened V by 5 bases and J by 3 bases, and 10 bases separated the two germline ends. The CDR3 covers 13 residues. Germline V CDR1 and CDR2: LNHNV, YYDKDF (reference sequence). CDR3 sequence (DNA): TGTGCCACCAGCGCGCGGCCCGACACTGAAGCTTTCTTT. Its translation: CATSARPDTEAFF.

The rearrangement links TRBV10-2 to TRBJ1-1, with D hard to call. This CDR3 region has 14 residues. Germline CDR1 and CDR2: WSHSY and SAAADI. V was cut by 7 bases and J by 2 bases, with 14 bases left in between. This chain's CDR3 is CASIRVSPNTEAFF. The CDR3 DNA is TGCGCCAGCATCCGCGTTAGTCCCAACACTGAAGCTTTCTTT.

The gene calls are TRBV4-2 and TRBJ2-3; 9 positions agree with TRBD2. The trim removed 3 bases at V and 1 base at J, leaving 8 bases unmatched. Germline CDR1 reads LGHNA; CDR2 reads YNFKEQ. The CDR3 covers 17 residues. The CDR3 nucleotides read TGTGCCAGCAGCCACTGGTCTAGCGGGAAGGGCACAGATACGCAGTATTTT. Its protein product is CASSHWSSGKGTDTQYF.